A single sample gave rise to the 3 T cell receptor beta chains below, sequenced in a study of cytomegalovirus exposure and HLA in healthy donors. The study ran its PCR with 60 Vbeta and 13 Jbeta primers. Only in-frame clones appear in the TCRdb table, and some are missing; sequencing was by immunoSEQ multiplex PCR. Here the sample spans 140,000 to 150,000 clones, around 67% being singletons. The sequencing sample was made of PBMCs. The receptors stem from a young woman in good health and CMV-seronegative.

The rearrangement uses TRBV5-1 and TRBJ2-2; the D gene is possibly TRBD2 (6 bases). Germline V gene sequence: CDR1 SGHRS, CDR2 YFSETQ. V lost 5 bases and J lost 3, with 11 bases in between. This CDR3 is 14 amino acids long. The CDR3: CASRVAGYTGELFF. As DNA, the CDR3 is TGCGCCAGCAGGGTGGCGGGATACACCGGGGAGCTGTTTTTT.

The CDR3 sequence: CASSLGPSGGSTDTQYF. CDR3 in DNA: TGTGCCAGCAGCTTGGGGCCTAGCGGGGGTAGCACAGATACGCAGTATTTT. This rearrangement joins TRBV5-6 to TRBJ2-3; 10 bases line up with TRBD2. The CDR3 is made up of 17 amino acids. After removal of 0 bases from V and 0 bases from J, the junction contained 4 bases not matched to a gene. Germline values: CDR1 SGHDT, CDR2 YYEEEE.

V gene TRBV9 combines with J gene TRBJ2-2; 8 bases line up with TRBD2. The CDR3 is 16 amino acids. Per germline, CDR1 SGDLS and CDR2 YYNGEE. With V trimmed by 2 bases and J by 3 bases, 6 bases remained unmatched. CDR3 loop: CASSVYPGGYTGELFF. The CDR3 DNA sequence: TGTGCCAGCAGCGTTTACCCGGGAGGGTACACCGGGGAGCTGTTTTTT.